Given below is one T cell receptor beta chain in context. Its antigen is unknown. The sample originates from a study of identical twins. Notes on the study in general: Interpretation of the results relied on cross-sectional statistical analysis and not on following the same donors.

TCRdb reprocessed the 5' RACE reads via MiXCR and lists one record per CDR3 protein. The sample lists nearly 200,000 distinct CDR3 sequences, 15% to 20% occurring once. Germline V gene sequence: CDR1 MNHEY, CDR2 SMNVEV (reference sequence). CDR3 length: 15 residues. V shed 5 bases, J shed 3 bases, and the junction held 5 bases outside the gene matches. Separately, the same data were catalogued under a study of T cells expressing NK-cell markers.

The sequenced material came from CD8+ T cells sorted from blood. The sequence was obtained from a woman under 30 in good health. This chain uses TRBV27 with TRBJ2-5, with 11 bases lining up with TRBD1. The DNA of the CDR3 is TGTGCCAGCAGTGTCGGGACAGGGGGTAAAGAGACCCAGTACTTC. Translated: CASSVGTGGKETQYF.